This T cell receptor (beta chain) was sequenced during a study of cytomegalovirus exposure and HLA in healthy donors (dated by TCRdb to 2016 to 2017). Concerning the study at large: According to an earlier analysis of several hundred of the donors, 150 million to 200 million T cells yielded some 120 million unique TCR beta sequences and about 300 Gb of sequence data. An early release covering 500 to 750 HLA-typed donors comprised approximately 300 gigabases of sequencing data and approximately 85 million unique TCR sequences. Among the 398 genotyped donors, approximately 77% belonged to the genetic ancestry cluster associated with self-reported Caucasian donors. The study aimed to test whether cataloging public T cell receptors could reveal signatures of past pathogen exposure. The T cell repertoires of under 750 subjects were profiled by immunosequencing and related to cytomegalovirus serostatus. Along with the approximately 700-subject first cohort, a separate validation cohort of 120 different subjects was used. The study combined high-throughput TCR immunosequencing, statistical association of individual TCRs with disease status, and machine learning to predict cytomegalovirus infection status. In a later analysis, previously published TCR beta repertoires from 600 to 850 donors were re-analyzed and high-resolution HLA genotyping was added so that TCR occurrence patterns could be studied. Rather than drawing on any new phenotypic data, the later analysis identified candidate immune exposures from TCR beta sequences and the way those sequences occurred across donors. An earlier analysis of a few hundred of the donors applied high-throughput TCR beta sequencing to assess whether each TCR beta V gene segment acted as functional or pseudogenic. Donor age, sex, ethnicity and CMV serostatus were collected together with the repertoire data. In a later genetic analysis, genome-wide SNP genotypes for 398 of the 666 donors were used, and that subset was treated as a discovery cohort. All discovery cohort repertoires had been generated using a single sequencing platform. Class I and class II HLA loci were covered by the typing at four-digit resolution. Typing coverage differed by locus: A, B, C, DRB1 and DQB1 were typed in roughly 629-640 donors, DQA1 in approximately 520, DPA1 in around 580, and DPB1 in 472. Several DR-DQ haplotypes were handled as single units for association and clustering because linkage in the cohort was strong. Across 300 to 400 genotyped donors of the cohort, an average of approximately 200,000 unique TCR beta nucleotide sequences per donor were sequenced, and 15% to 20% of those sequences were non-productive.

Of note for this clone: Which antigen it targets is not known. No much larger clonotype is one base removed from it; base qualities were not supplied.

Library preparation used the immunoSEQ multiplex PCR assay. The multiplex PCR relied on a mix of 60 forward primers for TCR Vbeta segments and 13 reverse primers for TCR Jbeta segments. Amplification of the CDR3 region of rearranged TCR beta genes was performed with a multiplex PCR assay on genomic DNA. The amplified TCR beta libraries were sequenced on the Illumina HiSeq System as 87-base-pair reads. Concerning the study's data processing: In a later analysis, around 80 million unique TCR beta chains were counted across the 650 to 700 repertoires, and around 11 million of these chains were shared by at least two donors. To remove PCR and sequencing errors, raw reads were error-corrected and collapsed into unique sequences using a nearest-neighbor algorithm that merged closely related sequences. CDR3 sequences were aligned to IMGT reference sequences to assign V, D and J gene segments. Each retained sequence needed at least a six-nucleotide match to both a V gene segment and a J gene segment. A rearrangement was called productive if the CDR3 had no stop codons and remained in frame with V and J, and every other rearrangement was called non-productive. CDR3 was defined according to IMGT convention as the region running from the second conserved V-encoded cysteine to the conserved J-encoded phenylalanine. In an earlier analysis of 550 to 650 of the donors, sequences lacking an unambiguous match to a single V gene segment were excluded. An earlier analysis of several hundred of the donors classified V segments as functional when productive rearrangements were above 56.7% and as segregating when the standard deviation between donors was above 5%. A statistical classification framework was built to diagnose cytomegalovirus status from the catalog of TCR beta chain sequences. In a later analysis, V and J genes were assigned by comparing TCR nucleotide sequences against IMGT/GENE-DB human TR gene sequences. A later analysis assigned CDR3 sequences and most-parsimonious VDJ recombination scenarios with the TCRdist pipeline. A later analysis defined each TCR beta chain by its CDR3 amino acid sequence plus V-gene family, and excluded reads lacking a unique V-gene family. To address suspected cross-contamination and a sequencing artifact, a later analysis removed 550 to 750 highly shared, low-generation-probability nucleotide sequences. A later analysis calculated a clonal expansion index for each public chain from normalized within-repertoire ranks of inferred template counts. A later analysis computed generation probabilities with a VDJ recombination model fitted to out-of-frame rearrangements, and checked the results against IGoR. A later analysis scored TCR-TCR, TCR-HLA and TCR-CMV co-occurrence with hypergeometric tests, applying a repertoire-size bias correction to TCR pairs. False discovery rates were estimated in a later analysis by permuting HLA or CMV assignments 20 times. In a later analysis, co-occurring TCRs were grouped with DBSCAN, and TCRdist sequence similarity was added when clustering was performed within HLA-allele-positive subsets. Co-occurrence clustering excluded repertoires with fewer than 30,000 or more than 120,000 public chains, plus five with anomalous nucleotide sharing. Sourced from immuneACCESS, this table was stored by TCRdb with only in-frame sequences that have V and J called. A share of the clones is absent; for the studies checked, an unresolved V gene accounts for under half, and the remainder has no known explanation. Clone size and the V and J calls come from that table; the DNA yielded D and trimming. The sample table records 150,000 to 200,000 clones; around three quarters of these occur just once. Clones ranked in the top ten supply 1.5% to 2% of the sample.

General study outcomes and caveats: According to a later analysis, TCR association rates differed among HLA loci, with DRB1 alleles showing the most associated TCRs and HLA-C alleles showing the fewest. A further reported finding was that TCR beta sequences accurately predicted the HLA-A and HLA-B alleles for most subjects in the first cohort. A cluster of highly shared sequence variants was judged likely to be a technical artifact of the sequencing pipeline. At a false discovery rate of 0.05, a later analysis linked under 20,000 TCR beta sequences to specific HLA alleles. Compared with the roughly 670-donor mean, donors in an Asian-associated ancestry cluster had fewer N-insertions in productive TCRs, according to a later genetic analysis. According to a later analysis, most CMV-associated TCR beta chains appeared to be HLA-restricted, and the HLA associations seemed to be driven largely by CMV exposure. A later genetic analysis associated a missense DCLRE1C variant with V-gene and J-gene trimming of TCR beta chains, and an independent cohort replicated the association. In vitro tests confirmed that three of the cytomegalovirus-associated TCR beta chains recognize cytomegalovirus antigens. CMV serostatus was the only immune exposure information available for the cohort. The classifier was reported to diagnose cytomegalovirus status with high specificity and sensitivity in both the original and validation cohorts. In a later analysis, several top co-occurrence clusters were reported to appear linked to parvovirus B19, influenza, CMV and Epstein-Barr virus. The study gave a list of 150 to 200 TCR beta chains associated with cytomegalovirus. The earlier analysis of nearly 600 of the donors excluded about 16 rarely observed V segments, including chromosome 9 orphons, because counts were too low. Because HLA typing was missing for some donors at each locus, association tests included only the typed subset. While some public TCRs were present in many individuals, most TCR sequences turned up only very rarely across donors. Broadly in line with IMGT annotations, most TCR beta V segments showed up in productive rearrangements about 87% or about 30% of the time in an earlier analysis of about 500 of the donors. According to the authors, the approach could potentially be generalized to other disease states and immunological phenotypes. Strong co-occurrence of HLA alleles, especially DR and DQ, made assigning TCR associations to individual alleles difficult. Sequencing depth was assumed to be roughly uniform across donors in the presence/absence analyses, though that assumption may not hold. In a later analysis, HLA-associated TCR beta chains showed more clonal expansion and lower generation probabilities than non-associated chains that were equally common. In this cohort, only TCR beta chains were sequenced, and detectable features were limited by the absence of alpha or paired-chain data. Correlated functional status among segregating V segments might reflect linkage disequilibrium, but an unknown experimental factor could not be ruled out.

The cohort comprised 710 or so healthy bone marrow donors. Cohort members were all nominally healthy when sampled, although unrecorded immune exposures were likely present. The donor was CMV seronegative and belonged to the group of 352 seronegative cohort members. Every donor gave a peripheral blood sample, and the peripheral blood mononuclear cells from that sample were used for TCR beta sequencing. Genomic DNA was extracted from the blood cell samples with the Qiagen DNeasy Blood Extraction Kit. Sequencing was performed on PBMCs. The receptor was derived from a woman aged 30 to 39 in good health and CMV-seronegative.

The DNA sequence is TGTGCCAGCAGTGCCACAGGGATCTACGAGCAGTACTTC. This codes for CASSATGIYEQYF. This receptor chain uses TRBV2 and TRBJ2-7; a weak D assignment points to TRBD1 (6 bases agree). From a lookup of the germline V gene, CDR1 and CDR2 are SNHLY and FYNNEI. V and J are truncated by 4 bases and 3 bases respectively, leaving an intervening sequence of 10 bases. The CDR3 sequence holds 13 residues, the cysteine and phenylalanine included. The entry retains the CDR3 DNA only, 39 bases that are in frame from base 1.